This TCR beta chain emerged from a study of cytomegalovirus exposure and HLA in healthy donors. Study-wide results and limits: The dataset shows that most TCR sequences were rare, while some public TCRs occurred in many donors. Diagnosis of cytomegalovirus status made by the classifier reportedly showed high specificity and sensitivity. In a later analysis, first-cohort TCR clusters were found to tend to co-occur in the approximately 110 validation repertoires. Researchers reported that a few CMV-associated chains were confirmed in vitro as CMV antigen-specific.

The V gene's germline CDR1 is MNHEY and CDR2 SVGAGI. Losses at the gene ends were 0 bases for V and 7 bases for J; bases not matched to a gene: 9. The CDR3 has 16 amino acids. Turning to this clone: As yet, its antigen is unknown.

The repertoire was sequenced with immunoSEQ multiplex PCR; TCRdb's copy has only in-frame clones and lacks some. The sample includes 300,000 to 400,000 clones, 75% to 90% seen only once; the top ten take 0.65% to 0.95%. The chain has TRBV6-5 and TRBJ2-1, with 7 bases aligning to TRBD2. The sequenced sample was PBMCs. This clonotype was sampled from a woman in her late teens or twenties in good health and CMV-seronegative. CDR3 amino acids: CASSYSGSSGYNEQFF. The CDR3 nucleotides are TGTGCCAGCAGTTACTCCGGCTCTAGCGGATATAATGAGCAGTTCTTC.